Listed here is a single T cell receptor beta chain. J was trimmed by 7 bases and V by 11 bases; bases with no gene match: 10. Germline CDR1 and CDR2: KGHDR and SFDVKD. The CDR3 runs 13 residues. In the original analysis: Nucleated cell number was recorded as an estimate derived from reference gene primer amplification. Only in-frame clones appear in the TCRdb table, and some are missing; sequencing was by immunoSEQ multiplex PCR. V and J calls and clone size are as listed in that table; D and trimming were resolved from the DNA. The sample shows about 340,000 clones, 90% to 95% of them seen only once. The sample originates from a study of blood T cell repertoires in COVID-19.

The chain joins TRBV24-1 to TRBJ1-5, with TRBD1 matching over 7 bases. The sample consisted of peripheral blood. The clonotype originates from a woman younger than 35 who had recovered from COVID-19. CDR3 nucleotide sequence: TGTGCCATCCAAACAGGGGCCCACCAGCCCCAGCATTTT. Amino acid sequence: CAIQTGAHQPQHF.